This TCR beta chain was recovered during a study of identical twins. This clonotype was seen many times. Antigen unknown. V was pared by 0 bases and J by 0 bases, with 7 bases between. The CDR3 runs 15 residues. Germline V gene sequence: CDR1 SGHRS, CDR2 YFSETQ. Study-level points and caveats: The study drew conclusions from cross-sectional statistical analysis, not from following the same donors. Cord blood beta clonotypes that were abundant carried fewer insertions, and memory repertoires showed no such trend.

TCRdb passed the 5' RACE reads through MiXCR, listing each CDR3 protein once. Of approximately 600,000 distinct CDR3 sequences listed, 9.6% are singletons. The sample also formed part of further work on yellow fever vaccine responses in identical twins. Per that study: Twins' vaccine T cell responses were reported to seem partly convergent and partly personalized.

This rearrangement joins TRBV5-1 to TRBJ2-1; D gene ambiguous. The sequenced sample was PBMCs. The receptor's source is a woman younger than 30 in good health. The CDR3 reads CASSLARSSYNEQFF. The CDR3, as DNA: TGCGCCAGCAGCTTGGCCCGTAGCTCCTACAATGAGCAGTTCTTC.